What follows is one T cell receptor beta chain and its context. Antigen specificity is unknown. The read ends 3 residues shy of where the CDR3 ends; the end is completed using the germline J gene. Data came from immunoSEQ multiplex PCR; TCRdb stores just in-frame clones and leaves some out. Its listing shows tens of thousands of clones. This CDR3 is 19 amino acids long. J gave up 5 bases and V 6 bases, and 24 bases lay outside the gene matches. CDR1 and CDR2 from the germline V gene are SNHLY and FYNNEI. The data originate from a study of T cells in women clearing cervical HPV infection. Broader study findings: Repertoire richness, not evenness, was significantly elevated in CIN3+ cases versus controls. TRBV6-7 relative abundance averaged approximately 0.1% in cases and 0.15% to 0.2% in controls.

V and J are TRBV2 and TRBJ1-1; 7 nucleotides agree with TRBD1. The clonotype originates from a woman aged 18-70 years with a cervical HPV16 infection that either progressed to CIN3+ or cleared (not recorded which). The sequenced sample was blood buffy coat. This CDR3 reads CASRKGAGVYPWVGTEAFF. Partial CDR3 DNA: TGTGCCAGCAGGAAGGGGGCAGGGGTTTACCCTTGGGTTGGGACTGAA.